The sequence of this T cell receptor (beta chain) was determined in a study of beta chain features in type 1 diabetes. In the study overall: No patient-donor differences in age, gender, total cells or subset yield.

CDR3 size: 13 residues. Looked up from germline, CDR1 is MDHEN and CDR2 is SYDVKM. With 2 bases clipped from V and 3 bases from J, the junction kept 1 base outside the gene matches. The whole isolated RNA underwent reverse transcription, so sequencing captured expressed TCRB transcripts. Assay: immunoSEQ multiplex PCR; the TCRdb copy retains only in-frame clones and omits some. Of hundreds of thousands of clones listed, roughly 14% were seen once; the top ten hold 0.035% to 0.04%. This clone occurred a few times. This chain uses TRBV28 with TRBJ2-7, with TRBD2 identical over 7 bases. Specimen: naive CD4+ T cells from blood. This receptor was obtained from a man aged 25-45 years in good health. The CDR3 DNA sequence: TGTGCCAGCAGTTTAGCGGGAGTCTACGAGCAGTACGTC. This gives the protein CASSLAGVYEQYV.